This TCR beta chain stems from a study of CD8 T cells in ankylosing spondylitis. As to this clonotype: Its specificity is unknown.

Trimming stripped 5 bases from V and 0 bases from J, with 6 bases between. This CDR3 is built from 13 residues. Germline V gene data show CDR1 as MNHEY and CDR2 as SMNVEV (reference sequence). Findings and caveats of the study: The authors reported significant enrichment of disease-linked clones in matched ankylosing spondylitis synovial fluid. Seemingly distinctive of ankylosing spondylitis blood was a TCR beta motif formed by eight highly homologous variants.

Each CDR3 protein is one row after TCRdb ran MiXCR on the 5' RACE reads. The sample includes 470,000 or so distinct CDR3 sequences, roughly a quarter of them seen just once. The rearrangement uses TRBV27 and TRBJ2-3; D is undetermined. The source is a male donor with ankylosing spondylitis. The sample comprised blood, either unsorted or a sorted T cell fraction (not recorded which). CDR3 coding DNA: TGTGCCAGCAGTCCTACTAGCACAGATACGCAGTATTTT. It yields the protein CASSPTSTDTQYF.